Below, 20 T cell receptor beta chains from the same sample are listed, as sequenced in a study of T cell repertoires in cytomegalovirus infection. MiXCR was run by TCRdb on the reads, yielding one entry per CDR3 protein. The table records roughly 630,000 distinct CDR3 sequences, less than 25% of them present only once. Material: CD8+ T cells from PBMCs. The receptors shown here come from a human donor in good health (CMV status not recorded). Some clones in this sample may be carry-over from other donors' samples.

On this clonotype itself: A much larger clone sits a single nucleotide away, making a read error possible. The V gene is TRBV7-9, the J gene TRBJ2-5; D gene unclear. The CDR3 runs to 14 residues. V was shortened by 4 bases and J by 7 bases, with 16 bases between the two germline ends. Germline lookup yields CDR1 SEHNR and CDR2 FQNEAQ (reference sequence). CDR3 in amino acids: CASSSPDGSATQYF. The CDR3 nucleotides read TGTGCCAGCAGCTCGCCTGACGGGTCCGCGACCCAGTACTTC.

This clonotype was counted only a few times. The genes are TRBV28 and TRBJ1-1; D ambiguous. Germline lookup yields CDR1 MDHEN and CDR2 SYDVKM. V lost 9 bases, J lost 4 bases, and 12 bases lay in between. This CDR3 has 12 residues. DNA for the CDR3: TGTGCCAGTCAAGGTTACGGCACTGAAGCTTTCTTT. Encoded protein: CASQGYGTEAFF.

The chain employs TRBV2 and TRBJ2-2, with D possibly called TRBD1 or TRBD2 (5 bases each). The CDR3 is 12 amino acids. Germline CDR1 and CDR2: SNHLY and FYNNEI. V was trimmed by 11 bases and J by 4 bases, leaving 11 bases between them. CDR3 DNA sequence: TGTGCCTGCACGGGACCCACCGGGGAGCTGTTTTTT. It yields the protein CACTGPTGELFF.

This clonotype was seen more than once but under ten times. CDR3 amino acids: CASSLMGGLGTEAFF. For the CDR3, the DNA is TGTGCCAGCAGCTTAATGGGGGGGCTGGGCACTGAAGCTTTCTTT. This chain uses TRBV7-3 with TRBJ1-1; D may be TRBD1 (6 bases). The V gene lost 1 base and the J gene lost 4 bases, with 13 bases spanning the gap. The CDR3 spans 15 residues. CDR1 is SGHTA and CDR2 is FQGTGA in the germline V gene.

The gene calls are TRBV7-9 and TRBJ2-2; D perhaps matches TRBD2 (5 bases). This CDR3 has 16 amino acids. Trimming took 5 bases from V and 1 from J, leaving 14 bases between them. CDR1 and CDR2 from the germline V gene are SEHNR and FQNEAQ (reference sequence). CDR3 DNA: TGTGCCAGCAGCCTTATGATAGGAGGGAACACCGGGGAGCTGTTTTTT. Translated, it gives CASSLMIGGNTGELFF.

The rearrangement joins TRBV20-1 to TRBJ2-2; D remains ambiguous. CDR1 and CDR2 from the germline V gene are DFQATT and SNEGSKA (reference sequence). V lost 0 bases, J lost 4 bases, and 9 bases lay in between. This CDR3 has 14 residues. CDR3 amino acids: CSARDLRLTGELFF. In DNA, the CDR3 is TGCAGTGCTAGAGATCTGCGCCTCACCGGGGAGCTGTTTTTT.

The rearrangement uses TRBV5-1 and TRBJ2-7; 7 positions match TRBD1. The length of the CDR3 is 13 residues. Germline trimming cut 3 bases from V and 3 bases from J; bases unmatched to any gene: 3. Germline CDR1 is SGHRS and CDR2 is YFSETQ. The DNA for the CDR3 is TGCGCCAGCAGCTGGGGACAGAACTACGAGCAGTACTTC. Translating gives CASSWGQNYEQYF.

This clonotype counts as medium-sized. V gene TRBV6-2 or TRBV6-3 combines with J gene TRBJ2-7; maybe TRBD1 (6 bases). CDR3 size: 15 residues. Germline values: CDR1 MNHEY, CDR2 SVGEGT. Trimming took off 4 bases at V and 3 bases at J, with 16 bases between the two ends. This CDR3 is CASSSLRGEIYEQYV. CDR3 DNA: TGTGCCAGCAGTTCCCTCAGGGGCGAGATCTACGAGCAGTACGTC.

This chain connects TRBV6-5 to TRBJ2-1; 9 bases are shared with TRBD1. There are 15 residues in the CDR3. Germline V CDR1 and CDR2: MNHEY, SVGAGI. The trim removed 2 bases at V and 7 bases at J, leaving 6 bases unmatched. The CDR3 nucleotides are TGTGCCAGCAGTTACCCCGGGACAGGGAGGAATGAGCAGTTCTTC. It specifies CASSYPGTGRNEQFF.

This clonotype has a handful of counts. The CDR3: CASRPGQGEIEAFF. The CDR3 DNA follows: TGTGCCAGCAGACCTGGACAGGGTGAAATTGAAGCTTTCTTT. The chain recombines TRBV7-9 with TRBJ1-1, with 8 bases that match TRBD1. CDR3 size: 14 residues. Germline V lookup: CDR1 SEHNR, CDR2 FQNEAQ (reference sequence). Unmatched junction bases numbered 10, after V lost 6 bases and J lost 7 bases.

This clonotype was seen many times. CDR3 DNA sequence: TGTGCCAGCAGTTACCTGGGTGATAATTCACCCCTCCACTTT. It specifies CASSYLGDNSPLHF. This chain joins TRBV6-5 and TRBJ1-6; D ambiguous. The CDR3 is 14 residues long. With 2 bases removed from V and 5 bases from J, the gap between germline ends came to 7 bases. Germline values: CDR1 MNHEY, CDR2 SVGAGI.

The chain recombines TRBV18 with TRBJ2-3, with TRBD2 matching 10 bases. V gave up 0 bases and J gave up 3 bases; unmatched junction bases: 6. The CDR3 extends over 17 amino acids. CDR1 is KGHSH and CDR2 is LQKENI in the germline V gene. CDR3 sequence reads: CASSPPWLAGETDTQYF. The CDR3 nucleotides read TGTGCCAGCTCACCACCGTGGCTAGCGGGGGAGACAGATACGCAGTATTTT.

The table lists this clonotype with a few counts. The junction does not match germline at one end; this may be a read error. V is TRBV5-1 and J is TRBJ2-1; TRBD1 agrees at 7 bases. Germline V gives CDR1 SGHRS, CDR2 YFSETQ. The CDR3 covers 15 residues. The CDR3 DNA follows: TGCGCCAGCAGCTTGGAAGGGACAGCCTACAATGGGCAGTTCTTC. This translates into CASSLEGTAYNGQFF.

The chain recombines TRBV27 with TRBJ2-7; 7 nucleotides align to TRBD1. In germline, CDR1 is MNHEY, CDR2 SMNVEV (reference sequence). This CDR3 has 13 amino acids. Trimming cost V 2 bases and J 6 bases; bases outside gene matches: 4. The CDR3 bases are TGTGCCAGCAGTTTAAGCAGGGGGTCCGAGCAGTACGTC. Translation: CASSLSRGSEQYV.

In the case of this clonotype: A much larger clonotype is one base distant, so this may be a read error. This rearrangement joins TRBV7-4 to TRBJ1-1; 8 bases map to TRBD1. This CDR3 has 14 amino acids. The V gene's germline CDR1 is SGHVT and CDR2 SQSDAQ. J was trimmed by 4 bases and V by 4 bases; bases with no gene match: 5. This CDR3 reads CASSWGQVATEAFF. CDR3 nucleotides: TGTGCCAGCAGCTGGGGACAGGTGGCCACTGAAGCTTTCTTT.

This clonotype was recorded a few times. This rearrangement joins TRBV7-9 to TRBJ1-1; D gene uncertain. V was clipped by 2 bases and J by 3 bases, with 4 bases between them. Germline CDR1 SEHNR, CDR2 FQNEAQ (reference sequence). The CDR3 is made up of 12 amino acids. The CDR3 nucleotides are TGTGCCAGCAGCTTAACCGACACTGAAGCTTTCTTT. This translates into CASSLTDTEAFF.

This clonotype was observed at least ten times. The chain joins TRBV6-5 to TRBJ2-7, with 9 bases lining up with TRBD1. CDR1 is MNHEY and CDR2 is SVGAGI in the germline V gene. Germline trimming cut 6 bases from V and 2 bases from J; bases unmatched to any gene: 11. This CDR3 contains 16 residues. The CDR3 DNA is TGTGCCAGCAGCCTACTCTCCGGGACAGGGCCCTACGAGCAGTACGTC. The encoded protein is CASSLLSGTGPYEQYV.

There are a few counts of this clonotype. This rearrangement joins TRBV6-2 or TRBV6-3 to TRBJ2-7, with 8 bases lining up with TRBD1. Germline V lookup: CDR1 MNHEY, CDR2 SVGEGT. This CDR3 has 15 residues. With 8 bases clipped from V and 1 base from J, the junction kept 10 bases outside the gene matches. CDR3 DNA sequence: TGTGCCAGCGCGGTGGGTGGACAGGGTTCCTACGAGCAGTACGTC. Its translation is CASAVGGQGSYEQYV.

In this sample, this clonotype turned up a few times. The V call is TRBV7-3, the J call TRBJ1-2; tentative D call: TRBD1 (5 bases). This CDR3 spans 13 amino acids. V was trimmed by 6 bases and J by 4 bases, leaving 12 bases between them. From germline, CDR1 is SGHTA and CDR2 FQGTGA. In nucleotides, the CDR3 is TGTGCCAGCAGTAAGGACATTTCCTATGGCTACACCTTC. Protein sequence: CASSKDISYGYTF.

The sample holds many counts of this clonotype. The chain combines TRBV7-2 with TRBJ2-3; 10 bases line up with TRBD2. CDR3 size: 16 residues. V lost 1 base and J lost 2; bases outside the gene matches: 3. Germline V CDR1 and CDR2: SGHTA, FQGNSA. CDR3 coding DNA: TGTGCCAGCAGCTTAGAGCGGGGGGGAATCACAGATACGCAGTATTTT. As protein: CASSLERGGITDTQYF.